This T cell receptor (beta chain) was obtained from a study of CD8+ T cells in alopecia areata. Study findings and constraints: There was only one nonresponder, so it was unclear how baseline CD8+ expansion relates to response. While tofacitinib was given, many expanded lesional clones persisted in scalp and blood. Especially in alopecia totalis/universalis, lesional scalp showed greater clonality than normal scalp did.

The CDR3 consists of 16 residues. V was clipped by 3 bases and J by 0 bases, with 12 bases between them. In germline, CDR1 is GTSNPN, CDR2 SVGIG (reference sequence). On this clone: Antigen unknown. The same CDR3 can be traced to other DNA sequences in this sample.

As the sequencing template, cDNA was produced by extracting RNA and reverse transcribing it. Clones were read by immunoSEQ multiplex PCR, and TCRdb kept only the in-frame ones, dropping some. Of some 200,000 clones listed, 45% to 65% were seen once; the top ten hold approximately 3.4%. Described treatment: oral pan-JAK inhibitor, 5-10 mg twice daily. The TCR sequence derives from a human donor with alopecia areata. The source was CD4+ T cells sorted from blood, collected at week 4, from a patient treated with tofacitinib. The chain uses TRBV30 and TRBJ2-6; D is unresolved. CDR3 DNA: TGTGCCTGGAGAGGTCACCAGCCCTCTGGGGCCAACGTCCTGACTTTC. This codes for CAWRGHQPSGANVLTF. The whole variable domain, remainder taken from reference TRBV30 and TRBJ2-6, is SQTIHQWPATLVQPVGSPLSLECTVEGTSNPNLYWYRQAAGRGLQLLFYSVGIGQISSEVPQNLSASRPQDRQFILSSKKLLLSDSGFYLCAWRGHQPSGANVLTFGAGSRLTVL.